This T cell receptor beta chain is drawn from a study of shared clonotypes between healthy human individuals. Data came from immunoSEQ multiplex PCR; TCRdb stores just in-frame clones and leaves some out. This table holds approximately 500,000 clones, 70% to 80% found once. Per germline, CDR1 MNHNS and CDR2 SASEGT. Trimming took 8 bases from V and 1 from J, leaving 9 bases between them. This CDR3 has 13 amino acids. This clone has more than one count but fewer than ten. The sample consisted of PBMCs. The chain links TRBV6-1 to TRBJ1-5, with D possibly matching TRBD1 (5 bases). The clonotype originates from a woman in her thirties or forties in good health. Some clones in this sample may be carry-over from other donors' samples. The CDR3 DNA follows: TGTGCCAGCCTCCGGGACAGCAATCAGCCCCAGCATTTT. Translated, it gives CASLRDSNQPQHF.